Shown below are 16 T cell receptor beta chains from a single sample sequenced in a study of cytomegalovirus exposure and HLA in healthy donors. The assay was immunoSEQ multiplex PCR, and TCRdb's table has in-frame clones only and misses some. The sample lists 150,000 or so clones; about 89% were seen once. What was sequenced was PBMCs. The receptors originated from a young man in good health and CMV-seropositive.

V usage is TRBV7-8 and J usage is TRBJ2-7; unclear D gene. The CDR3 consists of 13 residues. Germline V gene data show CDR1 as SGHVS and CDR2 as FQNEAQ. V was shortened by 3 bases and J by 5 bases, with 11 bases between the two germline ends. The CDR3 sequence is CASSFIVGDEQYF. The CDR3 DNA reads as TGTGCCAGCAGCTTCATCGTGGGCGACGAGCAGTACTTC.

In DNA form, the CDR3 reads TGTGCCAGCAGCTTGGGGGGGCTAGCGGGTTACGAGCAGTACTTC. Protein product: CASSLGGLAGYEQYF. This chain uses TRBV5-4 with TRBJ2-7; 8 nucleotides align to TRBD2. Unmatched junction bases numbered 6, after V lost 0 bases and J lost 4 bases. The CDR3 is 15 amino acids. Germline loops: CDR1 SGHNT, CDR2 YYREEE (reference sequence).

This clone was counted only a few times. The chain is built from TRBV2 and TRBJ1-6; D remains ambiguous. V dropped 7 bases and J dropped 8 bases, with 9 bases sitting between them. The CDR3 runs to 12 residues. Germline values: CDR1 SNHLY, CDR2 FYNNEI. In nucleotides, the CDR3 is TGTGCCAGCATGGAGGGATATTCACCCCTCCACTTT. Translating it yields CASMEGYSPLHF. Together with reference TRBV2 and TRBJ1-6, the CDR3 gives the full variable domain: EPEVTQTPSHQVTQMGQEVILRCVPISNHLYFYWYRQILGQKVEFLVSFYNNEISEKSEIFDDQFSVERPDGSNFTLKIRSTKLEDSAMYFCASMEGYSPLHFGNGTRLTVT.

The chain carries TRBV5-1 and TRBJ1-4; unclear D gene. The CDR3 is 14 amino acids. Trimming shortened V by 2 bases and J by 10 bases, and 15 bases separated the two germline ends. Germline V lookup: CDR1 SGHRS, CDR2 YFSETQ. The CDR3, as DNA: TGCGCCAGCAGCTTCGACGAGGTCGGAGGAAAACTGTTTTTT. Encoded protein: CASSFDEVGGKLFF.

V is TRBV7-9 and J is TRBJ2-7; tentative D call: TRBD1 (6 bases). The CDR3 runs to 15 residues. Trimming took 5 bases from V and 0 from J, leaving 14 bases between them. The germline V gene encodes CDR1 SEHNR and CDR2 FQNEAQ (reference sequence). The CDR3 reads CASSHRLGGSYEQYF. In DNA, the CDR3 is TGTGCCAGCAGCCATCGGCTAGGGGGCTCCTACGAGCAGTACTTC.

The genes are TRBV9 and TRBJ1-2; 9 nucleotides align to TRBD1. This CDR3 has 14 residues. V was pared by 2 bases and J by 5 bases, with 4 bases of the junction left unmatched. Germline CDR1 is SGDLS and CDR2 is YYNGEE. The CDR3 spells CASSVTGQGYGYTF. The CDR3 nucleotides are TGTGCCAGCAGCGTCACGGGACAGGGATATGGCTACACCTTC.

The CDR3 DNA reads TGTGCCATCTCCTCCGGGACAGGACCCGGGGGCTACACCTTC. Protein sequence: CAISSGTGPGGYTF. The rearrangement links TRBV10-3 to TRBJ1-2, with 8 nucleotides matching TRBD1. Trimming cost V 8 bases and J 8 bases; bases outside gene matches: 13. The CDR3 length is 14 residues. Germline V gene data show CDR1 as ENHRY and CDR2 as SYGVKD.

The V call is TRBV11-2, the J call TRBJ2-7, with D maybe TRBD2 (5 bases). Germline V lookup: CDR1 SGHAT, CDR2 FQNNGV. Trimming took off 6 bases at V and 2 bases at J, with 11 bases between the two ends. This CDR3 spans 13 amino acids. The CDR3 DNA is TGTGCCAGCAGACTCGGGGTTACCTACGAGCAGTACTTC. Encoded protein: CASRLGVTYEQYF.

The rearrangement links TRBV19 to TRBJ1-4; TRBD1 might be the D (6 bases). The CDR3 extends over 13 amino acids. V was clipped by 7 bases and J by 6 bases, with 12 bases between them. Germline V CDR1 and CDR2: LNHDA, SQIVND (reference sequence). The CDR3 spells CASTRGADEKLFF. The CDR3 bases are TGTGCCAGTACCCGGGGGGCAGATGAAAAACTGTTTTTT.

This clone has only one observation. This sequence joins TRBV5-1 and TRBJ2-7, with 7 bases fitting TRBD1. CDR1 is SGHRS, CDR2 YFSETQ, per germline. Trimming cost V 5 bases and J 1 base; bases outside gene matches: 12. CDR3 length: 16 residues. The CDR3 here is CASSYAGGRDSYEQYF. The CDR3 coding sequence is TGCGCCAGCAGTTACGCAGGGGGACGAGATTCCTACGAGCAGTACTTC.

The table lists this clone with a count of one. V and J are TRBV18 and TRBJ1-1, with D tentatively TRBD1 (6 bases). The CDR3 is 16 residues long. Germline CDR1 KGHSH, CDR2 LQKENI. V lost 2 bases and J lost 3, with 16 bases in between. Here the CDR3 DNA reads TGTGCCAGCTCACCAGGACATCGGGACACCGACACTGAAGCTTTCTTT. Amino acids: CASSPGHRDTDTEAFF.

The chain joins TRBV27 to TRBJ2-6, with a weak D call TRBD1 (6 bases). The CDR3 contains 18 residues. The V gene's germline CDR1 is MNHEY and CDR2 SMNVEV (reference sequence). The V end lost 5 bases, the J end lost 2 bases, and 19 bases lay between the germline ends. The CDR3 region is CASSNRVNAFTGANVLTF. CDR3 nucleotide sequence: TGTGCCAGCAGTAACAGGGTAAACGCTTTCACTGGGGCCAACGTCCTGACTTTC.

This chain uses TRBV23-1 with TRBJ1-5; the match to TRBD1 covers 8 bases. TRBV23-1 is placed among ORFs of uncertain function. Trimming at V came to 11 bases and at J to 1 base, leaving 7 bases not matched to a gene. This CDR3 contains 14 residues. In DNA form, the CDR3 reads TGCGCCGACACACAGGGGGAAAGCAATCAGCCCCAGCATTTT. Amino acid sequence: CADTQGESNQPQHF.

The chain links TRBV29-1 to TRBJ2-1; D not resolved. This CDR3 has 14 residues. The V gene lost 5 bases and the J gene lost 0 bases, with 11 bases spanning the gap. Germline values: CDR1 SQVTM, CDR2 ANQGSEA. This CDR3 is CSVISWSSYNEQFF. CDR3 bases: TGCAGCGTTATATCGTGGAGCTCCTACAATGAGCAGTTCTTC.

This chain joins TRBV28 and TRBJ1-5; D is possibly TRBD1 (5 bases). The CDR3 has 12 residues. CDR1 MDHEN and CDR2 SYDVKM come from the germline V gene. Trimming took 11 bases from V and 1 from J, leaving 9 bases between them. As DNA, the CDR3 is TGTGCCTCCGGGGGGAGCAATCAGCCCCAGCATTTT. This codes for CASGGSNQPQHF.

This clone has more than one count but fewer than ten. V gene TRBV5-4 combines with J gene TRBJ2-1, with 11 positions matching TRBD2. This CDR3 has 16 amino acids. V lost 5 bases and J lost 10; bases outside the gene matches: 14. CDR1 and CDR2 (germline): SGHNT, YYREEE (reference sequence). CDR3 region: CASSSTGTSGPAEQFF. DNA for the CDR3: TGTGCCAGCAGTTCTACCGGGACTAGCGGACCAGCGGAGCAGTTCTTC.